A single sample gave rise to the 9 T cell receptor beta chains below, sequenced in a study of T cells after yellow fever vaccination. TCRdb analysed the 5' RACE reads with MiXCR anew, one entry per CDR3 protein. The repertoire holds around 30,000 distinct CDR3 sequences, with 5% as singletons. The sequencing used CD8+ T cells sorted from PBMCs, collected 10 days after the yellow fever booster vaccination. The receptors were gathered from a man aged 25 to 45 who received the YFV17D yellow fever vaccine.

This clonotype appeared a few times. Written as DNA, the CDR3 is TGTGCCAGCAGTTTTCTCGGGACTAGCGGGAGTTTGGTGAGCTACGAGCAGTACTTC. It encodes CASSFLGTSGSLVSYEQYF. The chain is built from TRBV12-3 or TRBV12-4 and TRBJ2-7; 14 nucleotides line up with TRBD2. Trimming at V came to 3 bases and at J to 3 bases, leaving 13 bases not matched to a gene. This CDR3 is 19 amino acids long.

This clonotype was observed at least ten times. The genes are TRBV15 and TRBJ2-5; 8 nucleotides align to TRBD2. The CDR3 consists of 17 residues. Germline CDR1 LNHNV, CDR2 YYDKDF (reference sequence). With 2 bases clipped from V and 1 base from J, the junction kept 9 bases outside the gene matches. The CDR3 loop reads CATSRPGNGLAQETQYF. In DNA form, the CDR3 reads TGTGCCACCAGCAGACCTGGAAATGGACTAGCCCAAGAGACCCAGTACTTC.

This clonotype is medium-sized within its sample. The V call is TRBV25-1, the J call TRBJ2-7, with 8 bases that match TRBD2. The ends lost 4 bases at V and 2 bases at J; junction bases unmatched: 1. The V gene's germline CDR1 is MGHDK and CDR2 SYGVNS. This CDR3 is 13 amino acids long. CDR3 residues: CASSGLATYEQYF. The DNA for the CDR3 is TGTGCCAGCAGTGGACTAGCGACCTACGAGCAGTACTTC.

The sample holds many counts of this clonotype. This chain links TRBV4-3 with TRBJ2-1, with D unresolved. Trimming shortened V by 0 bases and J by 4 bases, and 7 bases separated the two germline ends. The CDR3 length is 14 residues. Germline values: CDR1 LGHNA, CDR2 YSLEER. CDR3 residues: CASSQELGYNEQFF. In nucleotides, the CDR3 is TGCGCCAGCAGCCAAGAGTTGGGGTACAATGAGCAGTTCTTC.

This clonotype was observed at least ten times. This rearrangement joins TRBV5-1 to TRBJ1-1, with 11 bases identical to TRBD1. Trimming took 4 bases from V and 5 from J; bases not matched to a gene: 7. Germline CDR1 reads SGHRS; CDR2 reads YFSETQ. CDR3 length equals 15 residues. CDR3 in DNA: TGCGCCAGCAGCGTCGGGACAGGGGGTTATACTGAAGCTTTCTTT. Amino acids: CASSVGTGGYTEAFF.

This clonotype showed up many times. CDR3 coding DNA: TGCGCCAGCAGCCGGTGGTACGGACAGGATGGTTCCGAGCAGTACTTC. Encoded protein: CASSRWYGQDGSEQYF. The gene calls are TRBV5-1 and TRBJ2-7, with 7 bases fitting TRBD1. The CDR3 is 16 residues long. Germline trimming cut 4 bases from V and 6 bases from J; bases unmatched to any gene: 16. The germline gives CDR1 SGHRS, CDR2 YFSETQ.

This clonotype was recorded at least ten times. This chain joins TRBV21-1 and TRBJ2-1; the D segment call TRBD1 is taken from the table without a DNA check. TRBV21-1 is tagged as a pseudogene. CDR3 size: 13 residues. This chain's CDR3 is CASRTGGRNEQFF. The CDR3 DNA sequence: TGTGCCAGCAGGACAGGGGGTCGGAATGAGCAGTTCTTC.

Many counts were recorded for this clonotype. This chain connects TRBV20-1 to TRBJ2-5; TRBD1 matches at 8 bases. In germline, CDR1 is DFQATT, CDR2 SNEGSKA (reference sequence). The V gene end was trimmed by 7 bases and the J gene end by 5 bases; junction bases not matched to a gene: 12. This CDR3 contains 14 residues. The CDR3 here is CSVRTGIPTETQYF. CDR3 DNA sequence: TGCAGTGTCCGGACAGGGATCCCCACGGAGACCCAGTACTTC.

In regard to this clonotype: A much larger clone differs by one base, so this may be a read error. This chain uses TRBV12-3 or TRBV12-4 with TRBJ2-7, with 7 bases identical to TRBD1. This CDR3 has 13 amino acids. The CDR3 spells CASSGTADYQQYF. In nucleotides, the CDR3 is TGTGCCAGCAGTGGGACAGCAGACTACCAGCAGTACTTC.